The sample holds a few counts of the clone carrying this T cell receptor beta chain. As yet, its antigen is unknown. This record belongs to a study of T cell repertoires in cytomegalovirus infection. Study context: CMV epitopes in the study were HLA-C-restricted (recently identified) and HLA-B-restricted (well studied). Matching HLA type and CMV infection were both indicated by public TCR beta signatures. Findings and caveats of the study: Predominance within the ex vivo response was attributable to HLA-C-restricted CMV-specific TCR beta clonotypes. Summed frequency of public TCR beta families distinguished CMV carriers with the relevant HLA.

TCRdb re-derived calls from the reads in MiXCR, one entry per CDR3 protein. The table has approximately 990,000 distinct CDR3 sequences, roughly a third seen once. The CDR3 has 15 amino acids. Germline assignment: CDR1 SGHAT and CDR2 FQNNGV. Trimming removed 1 base at V and 4 bases at J, with 14 bases between. The gene calls are TRBV11-2 and TRBJ2-7, with D possibly matching TRBD1 (6 bases). The clonotype comes from a human donor in good health (CMV status not recorded). Some clones in this sample may be carry-over from other donors' samples. Here the sequenced sample was cultured CD8+ T cells from PBMCs, taken from culture after CMV antigen stimulation. Written as DNA, the CDR3 is TGTGCCAGCAGCTTAGTATCCAGGGGTGAATACGAGCAGTACTTC. Translating gives CASSLVSRGEYEQYF.